What follows are 27 T cell receptor beta chains derived from one specimen sequenced in a study of blood T cell repertoires in COVID-19. Clones were sequenced by immunoSEQ multiplex PCR, and TCRdb holds only the in-frame ones, with some missing. The sample lists about 26,000 clones; 82% were seen once. The sample was peripheral blood. These receptors all stem from a man older than 75 with active or convalescent COVID-19.

The chain recombines TRBV13 with TRBJ1-1, with D hard to call. CDR3 size: 13 residues. V was cut by 1 base and J by 8 bases, with 11 bases left in between. Germline V CDR1 and CDR2: PRHDT, FYEKMQ (reference sequence). CDR3 region: CASSLVWEVEAFF. The DNA for the CDR3 is TGTGCCAGCAGCTTAGTTTGGGAGGTGGAAGCTTTCTTT.

The chain has TRBV6-1 and TRBJ1-6, with D perhaps matching TRBD1 (5 bases). The length of the CDR3 is 13 residues. V lost 3 bases and J lost 10, with 10 bases in between. Germline assignment: CDR1 MNHNS and CDR2 SASEGT. The CDR3 loop is CASSDQGGSPLHF. As DNA, the CDR3 is TGTGCCAGCAGTGATCAGGGAGGCTCACCCCTCCACTTT.

The rearrangement links TRBV10-2 to TRBJ2-7; a weak D match, TRBD1 (6 bases). The CDR3 length is 13 residues. Trimming took off 5 bases at V and 3 bases at J, with 11 bases between the two ends. Germline V gene lookup returns CDR1 WSHSY and CDR2 SAAADI. The CDR3: CASSPYRDYEQYF. CDR3 DNA: TGCGCCAGCAGTCCCTACAGGGACTACGAGCAGTACTTC.

The CDR3 bases are TGTGCCAGCAGCTTAGCGGCTAGCGGGAGTGGTTGGCAGTTCTTC. Translation: CASSLAASGSGWQFF. V and J are TRBV11-2 and TRBJ2-1; TRBD2 agrees at 10 bases. Trimming cost V 1 base and J 12 bases; bases outside gene matches: 9. CDR1 is SGHAT, CDR2 FQNNGV, per germline. The CDR3 totals 15 residues.

The V gene is TRBV29-1, the J gene TRBJ2-5; D might be TRBD2 (5 bases). The germline V gene encodes CDR1 SQVTM and CDR2 ANQGSEA. This CDR3 region has 13 residues. V was trimmed by 4 bases and J by 2 bases, leaving 11 bases between them. The CDR3 sequence: CSVVRPGQETQYF. Written as DNA, the CDR3 is TGCAGCGTTGTCCGTCCGGGACAAGAGACCCAGTACTTC.

This clone was counted between two and nine times. The genes are TRBV19 and TRBJ1-2; 8 bases agree with TRBD1. The junction had 1 base not matched to a gene; V was cut back by 6 bases and J by 4 bases. The CDR3 is 12 residues long. CDR1 and CDR2 from the germline V gene are LNHDA and SQIVND (reference sequence). The CDR3 is CASRQGAYGYTF. The CDR3 nucleotides read TGTGCCAGTAGGCAGGGGGCCTATGGCTACACCTTC.

The rearrangement uses TRBV7-3 and TRBJ2-1; 10 nucleotides match TRBD1. The CDR3 has 14 residues. V gave up 5 bases and J gave up 6 bases; unmatched junction bases: 4. The germline V gene has CDR1 SGHTA and CDR2 FQGTGA. CDR3 sequence reads: CASSTGTGANEQFF. The CDR3 nucleotides read TGTGCCAGCAGCACCGGGACAGGGGCCAATGAGCAGTTCTTC.

The chain uses TRBV19 and TRBJ2-3, with 7 nucleotides matching TRBD2. Per the germline V gene, CDR1 is LNHDA and CDR2 is SQIVND (reference sequence). J was trimmed by 4 bases and V by 7 bases; bases with no gene match: 14. This CDR3 spans 16 amino acids. CDR3: CASKGPAGPAPDTQYF. The CDR3 region has the DNA TGTGCCAGTAAGGGACCAGCGGGGCCCGCGCCAGATACGCAGTATTTT. The full variable domain, in which reference TRBV19 and TRBJ2-3 provide the parts outside the CDR3, is DGGITQSPKYLFRKEGQNVTLSCEQNLNHDAMYWYRQDPGQGLRLIYYSQIVNDFQKGDIAEGYSVSREKKESFPLTVTSAQKNPTAFYLCASKGPAGPAPDTQYFGPGTRLTVL.

The chain is built from TRBV7-8 and TRBJ1-6, with D tentatively TRBD1 (6 bases). Per germline, CDR1 SGHVS and CDR2 FQNEAQ. With 3 bases removed from V and 10 bases from J, the gap between germline ends came to 19 bases. This CDR3 has 16 amino acids. The CDR3 sequence: CASSFSAGEIGSPLHF. The CDR3 DNA sequence: TGTGCCAGCAGCTTTTCGGCAGGGGAAATCGGGTCACCCCTCCACTTT.

The V call is TRBV19, the J call TRBJ2-2; 10 bases line up with TRBD2. The CDR3 has 17 residues. Germline V gene sequence: CDR1 LNHDA, CDR2 SQIVND (reference sequence). Germline trimming cut 10 bases from V and 1 base from J; bases unmatched to any gene: 12. CDR3 region: CATHLGASGGNTGELFF. The CDR3 bases are TGTGCCACCCACCTGGGGGCTAGCGGGGGGAACACCGGGGAGCTGTTTTTT.

As to this clone: Sequence at one end of the junction differs from germline and may be a read error. The V and J genes are TRBV25-1 and TRBJ1-4; D not resolved. Germline CDR1 is MGHDK and CDR2 is SYGVNS. The length of the CDR3 is 16 residues. DNA of the CDR3: TGTGCCAGCAGTAAATACCCTGTGTCAGAAAATGAAAAACTGTTTTTT. It yields the protein CASSKYPVSENEKLFF.

This chain joins TRBV9 and TRBJ2-7, with 13 bases fitting TRBD2. The CDR3 runs to 15 residues. Germline loops: CDR1 SGDLS, CDR2 YYNGEE. V trimming: 3 bases; J trimming: 6 bases; junction bases outside the gene matches: 6. CDR3 region: CASSEPGLAGAEQYF. The CDR3 DNA follows: TGTGCCAGCAGCGAGCCCGGACTAGCGGGAGCCGAGCAGTACTTC. The variable domain in full, with the rest retrieved from reference TRBV9 and TRBJ2-7, is DSGVTQTPKHLITATGQRVTLRCSPRSGDLSVYWYQQSLDQGLQFLIQYYNGEERAKGNILERFSAQQFPDLHSELNLSSLELGDSALYFCASSEPGLAGAEQYFGPGTRLTVT.

The chain's CDR3 is CAISFGGGYNEQFF. CDR3 bases: TGTGCCATCAGCTTCGGGGGGGGCTACAATGAGCAGTTCTTC. The chain has TRBV10-3 and TRBJ2-1; 8 bases align to TRBD2. The CDR3 totals 14 residues. After removal of 6 bases from V and 3 bases from J, the junction contained 4 bases not matched to a gene. Germline V gene data show CDR1 as ENHRY and CDR2 as SYGVKD.

The chain couples TRBV5-4 to TRBJ1-5; no firm D call. Trimming removed 1 base at V and 5 bases at J, with 7 bases between. The length of the CDR3 is 13 residues. Germline CDR1 and CDR2: SGHNT and YYREEE (reference sequence). CDR3 sequence reads: CASSLSIDQPQHF. The CDR3 nucleotides are TGTGCCAGCAGCTTGTCCATAGATCAGCCCCAGCATTTT. Full variable domain (outside the CDR3, taken from reference TRBV5-4 and TRBJ1-5): ETGVTQSPTHLIKTRGQQVTLRCSSQSGHNTVSWYQQALGQGPQFIFQYYREEENGRGNFPPRFSGLQFPNYSSELNVNALELDDSALYLCASSLSIDQPQHFGDGTRLSIL.

The J gene is TRBJ2-2, the V gene TRBV19, with D tentatively TRBD1 (6 bases). V gave up 1 base and J gave up 6 bases, with 15 bases separating them. The germline V gene encodes CDR1 LNHDA and CDR2 SQIVND (reference sequence). The CDR3 length is 16 residues. DNA for the CDR3: TGTGCCAGTAGTATAGGGCAGGGGAGAAGAGCCGGGGAGCTGTTTTTT. This sequence encodes CASSIGQGRRAGELFF.

The genes are TRBV18 and TRBJ2-7; D may be TRBD2 (5 bases). Per the germline V gene, CDR1 is KGHSH and CDR2 is LQKENI. CDR3 length equals 14 residues. Trimming shortened V by 5 bases and J by 7 bases, and 18 bases separated the two germline ends. The CDR3, as DNA: TGTGCCAGCTCATCAGATGCGTCCGGGAAGGAGCAGTACTTC. Its translation: CASSSDASGKEQYF.

The chain recombines TRBV10-3 with TRBJ1-2; TRBD1 is a possible D gene (5 bases). The CDR3 has 14 amino acids. V shed 2 bases and J shed 4 bases, with 11 bases lying between them. The germline CDR1 and CDR2 sequences are ENHRY and SYGVKD. The chain's CDR3 is CAISERRGLYGYTF. The CDR3 coding sequence is TGTGCCATCAGTGAGAGGCGGGGCCTCTATGGCTACACCTTC.

This chain joins TRBV19 and TRBJ2-3; D is perhaps TRBD1 (6 bases). Germline assignment: CDR1 LNHDA and CDR2 SQIVND (reference sequence). Trimming pared 7 bases from V and 2 bases from J, leaving 7 bases between. The CDR3 is 12 amino acids. DNA for the CDR3: TGTGCCAGTACAGGGGTCACAGATACGCAGTATTTT. It encodes CASTGVTDTQYF. The variable domain in full, completed from reference TRBV19 and TRBJ2-3, reads DGGITQSPKYLFRKEGQNVTLSCEQNLNHDAMYWYRQDPGQGLRLIYYSQIVNDFQKGDIAEGYSVSREKKESFPLTVTSAQKNPTAFYLCASTGVTDTQYFGPGTRLTVL.

The sample holds one count of this clone. The chain recombines TRBV14 with TRBJ2-2; TRBD2 matches at 8 bases. The V gene's germline CDR1 is SGHDN and CDR2 FVKESK. V shed 3 bases, J shed 0 bases, and the junction held 0 bases outside the gene matches. This CDR3 has 15 residues. CDR3 sequence reads: CASSQTSANTGELFF. CDR3 bases: TGTGCCAGCAGCCAGACTAGCGCGAACACCGGGGAGCTGTTTTTT.

This chain joins TRBV24-1 and TRBJ1-3; no definite D call. The V and J ends lost 5 bases and 2 bases respectively, with 6 bases between them. The CDR3 totals 13 residues. Germline V gives CDR1 KGHDR, CDR2 SFDVKD. CDR3 DNA: TGTGCCACCAGTGCAGATACTGGAAACACCATATATTTT. Translated, it gives CATSADTGNTIYF.

This clone has a single count. The rearrangement links TRBV19 to TRBJ2-1, with D possibly being TRBD1 (6 bases). This CDR3 spans 14 amino acids. The germline CDR1 and CDR2 sequences are LNHDA and SQIVND (reference sequence). Between the trimmed V and J ends, which lost 3 bases and 4 bases, there was a span of 10 bases. In DNA, the CDR3 is TGTGCCAGTAGTATTAGTGACAGGTACAATGAGCAGTTCTTC. Its protein is CASSISDRYNEQFF.

This clone occurred a few times. The chain couples TRBV29-1 to TRBJ2-5; D is possibly TRBD2 (7 bases). This CDR3 region has 13 residues. The V gene's germline CDR1 is SQVTM and CDR2 ANQGSEA. With 1 base removed from V and 3 bases from J, the gap between germline ends came to 9 bases. The CDR3 sequence: CSVEGGGEETQYF. CDR3 in DNA: TGCAGCGTTGAAGGGGGGGGCGAAGAGACCCAGTACTTC.

The chain is built from TRBV6-5 and TRBJ2-1, with D possibly TRBD2 on 5 matching bases. V lost 5 bases and J 6 bases, leaving 11 bases between the germline ends. CDR1 is MNHEY and CDR2 is SVGAGI in the germline V gene. The CDR3 has 13 amino acids. In nucleotides, the CDR3 is TGTGCCAGCAGTCCCCCTAGCTCCAATGAGCAGTTCTTC. Translating gives CASSPPSSNEQFF.

The rearrangement uses TRBV19 and TRBJ1-6; D is ambiguous. This CDR3 has 16 residues. The germline V gene has CDR1 LNHDA and CDR2 SQIVND (reference sequence). The germline V and J ends were trimmed by 1 base and 6 bases, with 13 bases remaining between them. CDR3 DNA sequence: TGTGCCAGTAGTATAGCCGGAGCTAACCTTAATTCACCCCTCCACTTT. Translated, it gives CASSIAGANLNSPLHF.

This clone was counted once. The rearrangement joins TRBV3-1 (or the pseudogene TRBV3-2) to TRBJ1-5; 8 bases match TRBD1. J gave up 4 bases and V 4 bases, and 6 bases lay outside the gene matches. The germline V gene encodes CDR1 LGHDT and CDR2 YNNKEL (reference sequence). This CDR3 spans 15 amino acids. CDR3 DNA sequence: TGTGCCAGCAGCCTGGGGACAGGAGTTAATCAGCCCCAGCATTTT. The encoded protein is CASSLGTGVNQPQHF.

V usage is TRBV18 and J usage is TRBJ1-1; D call uncertain. Trimming took 3 bases from V and 5 from J, leaving 10 bases between them. CDR3 length equals 13 residues. The germline V gene encodes CDR1 KGHSH and CDR2 LQKENI. This CDR3 reads CASSPSEYTEAFF. CDR3 in DNA: TGTGCCAGCTCACCGAGTGAGTATACTGAAGCTTTCTTT.

The chain links TRBV2 to TRBJ2-2, with 8 bases aligning to TRBD1. The CDR3 extends over 14 amino acids. Germline lookup yields CDR1 SNHLY and CDR2 FYNNEI. V was pared by 6 bases and J by 3 bases, with 3 bases of the junction left unmatched. The CDR3 DNA reads TGTGCCAGCAGGGGACAGGCCTACACCGGGGAGCTGTTTTTT. It encodes CASRGQAYTGELFF.